The 21 T cell receptor beta chains in this list originate from one sample, sequenced in a study of blood T cell repertoires in COVID-19. The table came from immunoSEQ multiplex PCR; TCRdb's copy has only in-frame clones and leaves some out. The data show a few hundred thousand clones, roughly 89% seen once. The sample taken for sequencing was peripheral blood. The receptors derive from a young man with acute or convalescent COVID-19.

This chain connects TRBV12-3 or TRBV12-4 to TRBJ1-5; D remains ambiguous. The V end lost 9 bases, the J end lost 7 bases, and 10 bases lay between the germline ends. The length of the CDR3 is 11 residues. CDR3: CARAAGQPQHF. CDR3 in DNA: TGTGCCAGGGCAGCGGGACAGCCCCAGCATTTT.

The gene calls are TRBV15 and TRBJ2-4; TRBD2 aligns across 9 bases. The CDR3 totals 14 residues. V lost 1 base to trimming and J lost 6 bases; unmatched junction nucleotides: 1. CDR1 and CDR2 (germline): LNHNV, YYDKDF (reference sequence). The CDR3 nucleotides read TGTGCCACCAGCAGAGGAGCGGGAGGAAACATTCAGTACTTC. It translates to CATSRGAGGNIQYF.

The V and J genes are TRBV5-1 and TRBJ2-1, with D tentatively TRBD1 (5 bases). Germline V gives CDR1 SGHRS, CDR2 YFSETQ. Trimming left V 4 bases short and J 8 bases short, with 16 bases between. The CDR3 spans 14 residues. CDR3 nucleotides: TGCGCCAGCAGCACTCCAGGGAAGATCTATGAGCAGTTCTTC. It is translated as CASSTPGKIYEQFF.

This clone showed up just once. The J gene is TRBJ1-2, the V gene TRBV6-5, with TRBD1 matching over 10 bases. The trim removed 7 bases at V and 8 bases at J, leaving 7 bases unmatched. This CDR3 region has 13 residues. The germline CDR1 and CDR2 sequences are MNHEY and SVGAGI. The CDR3 nucleotides are TGTGCCAGCAACCGGGACAGGGGAGGCGGCTACACCTTC. Its protein product is CASNRDRGGGYTF.

V is TRBV6-1 and J is TRBJ1-5, with a tentative D call TRBD1 (5 bases). Trimming took off 0 bases at V and 2 bases at J, with 14 bases between the two ends. The CDR3 runs 17 residues. Germline CDR1 and CDR2: MNHNS and SASEGT. CDR3 DNA sequence: TGTGCCAGCAGTGAAGCATCGGGGGGTCGGGGCAATCAGCCCCAGCATTTT. It specifies CASSEASGGRGNQPQHF.

The gene calls are TRBV5-1 and TRBJ1-5, with 10 bases fitting TRBD1. The CDR3 totals 16 residues. Germline CDR1 and CDR2: SGHRS and YFSETQ. V shed 3 bases and J 3 bases; nucleotides not matched to a gene: 6. This CDR3 is CASSYGTGEDNQPQHF. The DNA for the CDR3 is TGCGCCAGCAGCTATGGGACAGGGGAGGACAATCAGCCCCAGCATTTT.

The gene calls are TRBV29-1 and TRBJ2-5; 8 bases fit TRBD2. Germline trimming cut 7 bases from V and 4 bases from J; bases unmatched to any gene: 11. Germline CDR1 and CDR2: SQVTM and ANQGSEA. The CDR3 contains 14 residues. In nucleotides, the CDR3 is TGCAGCGCAAAAAGGGTAGCGGGGAGAGAGACCCAGTACTTC. Translation gives CSAKRVAGRETQYF.

The V and J genes are TRBV6-6 and TRBJ1-2, with D tentatively TRBD1 (6 bases). Germline-derived CDR1 and CDR2 are MNHNY and SVGAGI (reference sequence). The CDR3 has 13 residues. The V end lost 0 bases, the J end lost 8 bases, and 10 bases lay between the germline ends. CDR3 residues: CASSYSGGQGYTF. The CDR3 DNA is TGTGCCAGCAGTTACTCGGGGGGGCAAGGCTACACCTTC.

The rearrangement links TRBV28 to TRBJ2-7; D uncertain. The ends were cut back, 2 bases at V and 4 bases at J, with 12 bases in the middle. Germline assignment: CDR1 MDHEN and CDR2 SYDVKM. The CDR3 spans 14 residues. The CDR3, as DNA: TGTGCCAGCAGTTTACCCGGCGGAGCATACGAGCAGTACTTC. Translation gives CASSLPGGAYEQYF.

This clone was counted a single time. V and J are TRBV18 and TRBJ2-6, with 7 bases that match TRBD1. From germline, CDR1 is KGHSH and CDR2 LQKENI. The V and J ends lost 3 bases and 0 bases, in that order; junction bases with no gene match: 8. CDR3 length equals 18 residues. The CDR3 loop reads CASSPLQGLSSGANVLTF. In nucleotides, the CDR3 is TGTGCCAGCTCACCCCTACAGGGGCTGAGCTCTGGGGCCAACGTCCTGACTTTC.

The J gene is TRBJ2-1, the V gene TRBV28; 8 bases line up with TRBD2. Germline V gene data show CDR1 as MDHEN and CDR2 as SYDVKM. This CDR3 contains 18 residues. V lost 6 bases to trimming and J lost 0 bases; unmatched junction nucleotides: 13. This CDR3 reads CASSSILLAGSSYNEQFF. As DNA, the CDR3 is TGTGCCAGCAGCTCCATACTCCTAGCGGGCAGCTCCTACAATGAGCAGTTCTTC.

A few counts support this clone. The CDR3 loop reads CASSQTALNQPQHF. The CDR3 DNA sequence: TGCGCCAGCAGCCAGACAGCACTCAATCAGCCCCAGCATTTT. V gene TRBV4-1 combines with J gene TRBJ1-5; D is possibly TRBD1 (5 bases). The CDR3 spans 14 residues. Per the germline V gene, CDR1 is MGHRA and CDR2 is YSYEKL. V shed 3 bases and J shed 3 bases, with 9 bases lying between them.

The chain has TRBV18 and TRBJ1-1; 8 nucleotides align to TRBD1. Germline V CDR1 and CDR2: KGHSH, LQKENI. V was pared by 5 bases and J by 7 bases, with 3 bases of the junction left unmatched. The CDR3 is made up of 12 amino acids. The CDR3: CASSKTGVEAFF. The CDR3 nucleotides read TGTGCCAGCTCAAAGACAGGGGTTGAAGCTTTCTTT.

This clone was counted a single time. The chain couples TRBV27 to TRBJ2-1; D uncertain. CDR1 is MNHEY and CDR2 is SMNVEV in the germline V gene (reference sequence). This CDR3 is 14 amino acids long. The germline V and J ends were trimmed by 2 bases and 2 bases, with 7 bases remaining between them. The CDR3 spells CASSLPGTYNEQFF. The CDR3 bases are TGTGCCAGCAGTTTACCAGGCACCTACAATGAGCAGTTCTTC.

This chain connects TRBV3-1 (or the pseudogene TRBV3-2) to TRBJ1-2; 9 bases are shared with TRBD1. With 3 bases clipped from V and 8 bases from J, the junction kept 13 bases outside the gene matches. The CDR3 totals 16 residues. Germline V gives CDR1 LGHDT, CDR2 YNNKEL (reference sequence). The CDR3 spells CASSQSDRGWTGGYTF. DNA of the CDR3: TGTGCCAGCAGCCAGTCCGACAGGGGGTGGACGGGGGGCTACACCTTC.

The chain links TRBV27 to TRBJ2-1; TRBD1 matches 7 bases. Germline loops: CDR1 MNHEY, CDR2 SMNVEV (reference sequence). CDR3 length equals 14 residues. The V segment lost 6 bases and the J segment 7 bases; nucleotides outside the gene matches: 9. CDR3 coding DNA: TGTGCCAGCAGGGTGGGACAGCGTTTTAATGAGCAGTTCTTC. As protein: CASRVGQRFNEQFF.

The genes are TRBV5-4 and TRBJ2-1, with TRBD2 identical over 11 bases. The length of the CDR3 is 15 residues. Germline CDR1 reads SGHNT; CDR2 reads YYREEE (reference sequence). The V and J ends lost 0 bases and 7 bases, in that order; junction bases with no gene match: 3. In DNA form, the CDR3 reads TGTGCCAGCAGCTTGGATAGCGGGAGGGGTAATGAGCAGTTCTTC. This codes for CASSLDSGRGNEQFF. The whole variable domain, remainder taken from reference TRBV5-4 and TRBJ2-1, is ETGVTQSPTHLIKTRGQQVTLRCSSQSGHNTVSWYQQALGQGPQFIFQYYREEENGRGNFPPRFSGLQFPNYSSELNVNALELDDSALYLCASSLDSGRGNEQFFGPGTRLTVL.

V and J are TRBV18 and TRBJ1-2, with D unresolved. The CDR3 is made up of 13 amino acids. The ends were cut back, 3 bases at V and 5 bases at J, with 10 bases in the middle. Germline-derived CDR1 and CDR2 are KGHSH and LQKENI. CDR3: CASSPLDLYGYTF. The DNA for the CDR3 is TGTGCCAGCTCACCTTTAGACTTATATGGCTACACCTTC.

This chain connects TRBV10-1 to TRBJ2-3; the D gene is possibly TRBD2 (7 bases). Per the germline V gene, CDR1 is WNHNN and CDR2 is SYGVQD (reference sequence). This CDR3 region has 14 residues. Trimming left V 4 bases short and J 6 bases short, with 14 bases between. This chain's CDR3 is CASSGTGGKDTQYF. CDR3 nucleotides: TGCGCCAGCAGTGGGACGGGGGGCAAGGATACGCAGTATTTT.

The rearrangement links TRBV27 to TRBJ2-3; D is uncertain. Trimming stripped 3 bases from V and 4 bases from J, with 11 bases between. This CDR3 contains 14 residues. Germline CDR1 is MNHEY and CDR2 is SMNVEV (reference sequence). The CDR3 DNA sequence: TGTGCCAGCAGTTTTTTGGCGGAAGCAGATACGCAGTATTTT. This gives the protein CASSFLAEADTQYF.

Concerning this clone itself: The same CDR3 can be traced to other DNA sequences in this sample. V usage is TRBV6-4 and J usage is TRBJ2-3, with 10 bases identical to TRBD2. The CDR3 is 14 residues long. CDR1 MRHNA and CDR2 SNTAGT come from the germline V gene. J lost 1 base, V lost 6 bases, and 1 base had no gene match. In nucleotides, the CDR3 is TGTGCCAGCAGCCTAGCGGGGGGCACAGATACGCAGTATTTT. It codes for CASSLAGGTDTQYF.